The T cell receptor (beta chain) under discussion was sequenced for a study of blood T cell repertoires in COVID-19. In the source study's methods: Amplifying reference gene primers gave estimates of nucleated cell counts. Sequenced by immunoSEQ multiplex PCR; TCRdb stores in-frame clones only, minus some. V and J calls and clone size are copied from that table; D and trimming were computed from the DNA. This table holds 330,000 or so clones, approximately 89% found once. There are 14 residues in the CDR3. Between the trimmed V and J ends, which lost 4 bases and 3 bases, there was a span of 13 bases. Germline V gives CDR1 SGHDN, CDR2 FVKESK.

The origin of this receptor is an older woman with COVID-19, enrolled during active disease. The source material was peripheral blood. This rearrangement joins TRBV14 to TRBJ2-7; D is unclear. CDR3 region: CASSPESKYYEQYF. For the CDR3, the DNA is TGTGCCAGCAGCCCCGAAAGCAAGTACTACGAGCAGTACTTC.